Below, one T cell receptor (beta chain) is given with its context. These data are taken from a study of blood T cell repertoires in COVID-19. Recruits, aged about 18 to 100 years, lived in approximately 26 US areas. Assignments of participants to cohorts depended upon their own reported clinical history. As originally analysed: For nucleated cells, counts were estimated from reference gene primer amplification. Assay used: immunoSEQ multiplex PCR; TCRdb lists only in-frame clones, some missing. The D gene and trimming were derived from the DNA, and the V and J assignments and clone size from that table. The repertoire holds about 220,000 clones, with roughly 84% as singletons. This CDR3 spans 13 amino acids. In germline, CDR1 is MDHEN, CDR2 SYDVKM. Trimming took 7 bases from V and 1 from J, leaving 10 bases between them.

This receptor was identified in a woman aged 40-49 years who had recovered from COVID-19. The sequenced material came from PBMCs or T cells enriched from blood (not recorded which). This chain links TRBV28 with TRBJ1-1; D remains unclear. DNA of the CDR3: TGTGCCAGCAATGAACCGGGGAACACTGAAGCTTTCTTT. This codes for CASNEPGNTEAFF.